This T cell receptor (beta chain) stems from a study of T cell clonality in common variable immunodeficiency (dated by TCRdb to 2013 to 2016). Equivalent amounts of genomic DNA from CVID and control samples were used as sequencing input. For every sample, a 60 bp segment covering the rearranged TCRbeta CDR3 region was amplified and then sequenced. The immunoSEQ assay, a bias-corrected multiplex PCR combined with high-throughput sequencing, was used for TCRbeta amplification. Processing in the source paper ran as follows. Every unique nucleotide sequence was considered a clone and was annotated with V, D and J genes, copy number and frequency. Sequences were labeled productive if in frame, and non-productive if out of frame or containing stop codons. As previously described, clonality was computed from Shannon's entropy. The predicted amino acid sequences of productive clones were used to derive the mean CDR3 Kyte-Doolittle hydropathy. Using the R hclust function, scaled V gene usage was clustered hierarchically with Manhattan distance and complete linkage. Sharing of clones by CDR3 amino acid sequence was evaluated by resampling 12 repertoires per group over 100 rounds. The repertoires were screened for 60 to 85 published EBV-specific TCRbeta sequences and a few hundred published CMV-specific TCRbeta sequences. After a couple of CVID samples that produced fewer than 10,000 sequences were dropped from the analysis, 42 CVID repertoires remained. TCRdb holds this immuneACCESS table with in-frame rearrangements only. Some clones are missing; in checked studies, unresolved V genes explain under half, and the rest has no known cause. V, J and clone size are taken as reported in that table, and D and trimming were inferred from the DNA itself. The sample has about 35,000 clones on record, with no singletons. 0.8% to 1% of the sample rests with the top ten.

Most CVID patients and most healthy controls were of Caucasian heritage. From each donor, about 5 to 8 ml of heparinized peripheral whole blood was collected. Genomic DNA from adults with common variable immune deficiency (CVID) and from healthy adult controls was the source for sequencing TCRbeta CDR3 repertoires. There were around 22 healthy adult volunteers in the control group (roughly twelve female and some ten male), ranging in age from about 23 to 75 years, with a mean age of almost 35. Diluted blood was density-centrifuged over Hypaque 1077 or Ficoll-Paque to isolate peripheral blood mononuclear cells. Genomic DNA was obtained from unsorted mononuclear cells using either Qiagen column purification or a centrifugation-based method. This clone was recorded at least ten times. The specificity of this receptor is unknown. The CDR3 end lies 3 residues beyond the end of the read and is filled in from the germline J gene.

The investigation overall reported the following: CVID TCRbeta sequences reportedly showed fewer deletions and N-nucleotide insertions and lacked highly modified clones with 13 or more V deletions. Despite equal DNA input, controls averaged approximately 88,000 unique sequences per sample versus about 31,547 in CVID samples. TCRbeta clonality was higher in CVID subjects than in healthy controls (t-test p = 0.018), and the increase was most characteristic of about a third of subjects. Fewer TCRbeta clones were shared among CVID subjects than among healthy controls (p < 0.0001). The authors noted that sequencing repertoires of T cell subpopulations would be needed to clarify what caused the increased clonality in CVID. Differences among patients in the CVID cohort limited the correlations between repertoire features and clinical complications.

The V end gives up 6 bases and the J end 5 bases, leaving 4 bases in the junction not matched to a gene. The germline V gene gives CDR1 as ENHRY and CDR2 as SYGVKD. The CDR3 measures 13 amino acids from cysteine to phenylalanine. Of the CDR3's DNA, 30 bases were read; they are in frame from base 1. Rearrangement joined TRBV10-3 to TRBJ2-1; a stretch of 7 junction bases matches TRBD1. The TCR was taken from a person aged 18-70 years in good health. The material sequenced was peripheral blood mononuclear cells. The CDR3 region: CAIRLTGNNEQFF. The CDR3 DNA, read in part, is TGTGCCATCAGGCTGACAGGGAACAATGAG.